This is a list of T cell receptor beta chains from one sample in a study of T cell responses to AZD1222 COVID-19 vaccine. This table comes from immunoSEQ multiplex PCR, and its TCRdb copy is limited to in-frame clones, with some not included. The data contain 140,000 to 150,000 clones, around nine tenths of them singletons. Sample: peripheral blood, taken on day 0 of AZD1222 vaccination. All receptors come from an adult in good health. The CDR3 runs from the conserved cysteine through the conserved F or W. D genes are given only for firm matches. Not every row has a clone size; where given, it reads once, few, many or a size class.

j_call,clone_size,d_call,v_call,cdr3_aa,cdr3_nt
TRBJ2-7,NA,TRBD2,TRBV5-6,CASSLGGGYEQYF,TGTGCCAGCAGCCTTGGCGGGGGCTACGAGCAGTACTTC
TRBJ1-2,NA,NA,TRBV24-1,CATSGSRGPGEYGYTF,TGTGCCACCAGTGGGAGTCGAGGGCCTGGGGAATATGGCTACACCTTC
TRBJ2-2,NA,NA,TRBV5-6,CASSLDRPGELFF,TGTGCCAGCAGCTTAGATAGACCCGGGGAGCTGTTTTTT
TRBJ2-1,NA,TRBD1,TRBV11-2,CASSLDGRGPDEQFF,TGTGCCAGCAGCTTAGACGGCAGGGGGCCTGATGAGCAGTTCTTC
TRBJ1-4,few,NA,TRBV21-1,CASSKSSRGLKTNEKLFF,TGTGCCAGCAGCAAATCTTCCAGGGGGCTCAAAACTAATGAAAAACTGTTTTTT
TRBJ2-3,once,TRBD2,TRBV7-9,CASSLLLAGEGTDTQYF,TGTGCCAGCAGCTTATTACTAGCGGGAGAGGGGACAGATACGCAGTATTTT
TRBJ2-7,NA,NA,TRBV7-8,CASSLTDQKSPSTYEQYF,TGTGCCAGCAGCTTAACCGATCAAAAAAGCCCGTCGACCTACGAGCAGTACTTC
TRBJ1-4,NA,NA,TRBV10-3,CAISDNPGSTNEKLFF,TGTGCCATCAGTGATAACCCAGGGAGCACTAATGAAAAACTGTTTTTT
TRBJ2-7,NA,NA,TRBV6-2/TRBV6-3,CASSYSLGRADTYEQYF,TGTGCCAGCAGTTACTCTCTCGGGCGAGCGGACACCTACGAGCAGTACTTC
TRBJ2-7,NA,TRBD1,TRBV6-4,CASSETGALDEQYF,TGTGCCAGCTCGGAAACAGGGGCTCTGGACGAGCAGTACTTC
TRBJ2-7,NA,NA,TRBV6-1,CASSEISGASYEQYF,TGTGCCAGCAGTGAAATAAGTGGGGCGAGCTACGAGCAGTACTTC
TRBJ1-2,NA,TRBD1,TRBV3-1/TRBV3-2,CASSQDWRDRRNGYTF,TGTGCCAGCAGCCAAGATTGGAGGGACAGGCGCAATGGCTACACCTTC
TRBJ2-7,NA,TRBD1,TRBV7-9,CASSFPGGYEQYF,TGTGCCAGCAGCTTCCCAGGGGGCTACGAGCAGTACTTC
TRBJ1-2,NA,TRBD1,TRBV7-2,CASSYRGQGAYGYTF,TGTGCCAGCAGCTACCGCGGACAGGGGGCCTATGGCTACACCTTC
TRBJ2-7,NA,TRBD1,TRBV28,CASRPGGQAYEQYF,TGTGCCAGCAGACCCGGGGGACAGGCATACGAGCAGTACTTC
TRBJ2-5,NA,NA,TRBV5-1,CASSLGWGKKETQYF,TGCGCCAGCAGCTTGGGGTGGGGGAAAAAAGAGACCCAGTACTTC
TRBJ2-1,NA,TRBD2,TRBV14,CASSQSSGAGFF,TGTGCCAGCAGCCAAAGTAGCGGGGCCGGGTTCTTC
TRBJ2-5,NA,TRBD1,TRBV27,CASSHGGQGDTQYF,TGTGCCAGCAGTCATGGTGGACAGGGGGATACCCAGTACTTC
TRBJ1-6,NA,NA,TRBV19,CASSGTAPSYNSPLHF,TGTGCCAGTAGTGGGACGGCCCCCTCCTATAATTCACCCCTCCACTTT
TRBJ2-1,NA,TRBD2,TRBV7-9,CASSSLAGDYNEQFF,TGTGCCAGCAGCTCTTTGGCGGGGGACTACAATGAGCAGTTCTTC
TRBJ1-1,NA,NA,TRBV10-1,CASSARDSMNTEAFF,TGCGCCAGCAGTGCCCGGGACTCGATGAACACTGAAGCTTTCTTT
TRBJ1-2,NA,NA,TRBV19,CASSISAGGYTF,TGTGCCAGTAGTATTAGCGCGGGAGGCTACACCTTC
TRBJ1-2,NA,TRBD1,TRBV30,CAWSVEQDRAVYGYTF,TGTGCCTGGAGTGTTGAGCAGGACAGGGCCGTCTATGGCTACACCTTC
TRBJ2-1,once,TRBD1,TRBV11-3,CASSRRGQGYNEQFF,TGTGCCAGCAGCCGGCGGGGACAGGGGTACAATGAGCAGTTCTTC
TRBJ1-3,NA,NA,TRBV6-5,CASRTLSGNTIYF,TGTGCCAGCAGGACACTCTCGGGAAACACCATATATTTT
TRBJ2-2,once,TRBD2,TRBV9,CASSVGLAGGPTNTGELFF,TGTGCCAGCAGCGTAGGACTAGCGGGGGGACCGACGAACACCGGGGAGCTGTTTTTT
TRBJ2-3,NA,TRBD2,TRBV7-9,CASSPGWAGDIDTQYF,TGTGCCAGCAGCCCGGGTTGGGCGGGGGATATAGATACGCAGTATTTT
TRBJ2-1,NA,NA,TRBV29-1,CSVDIQGIDEQFF,TGCAGCGTTGATATCCAGGGGATCGATGAGCAGTTCTTC
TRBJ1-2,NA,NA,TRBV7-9,CASSLGAGEVNYGYTF,TGTGCCAGCAGCTTAGGGGCCGGGGAAGTTAACTATGGCTACACCTTC
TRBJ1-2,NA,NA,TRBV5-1,CASNTEDSYGYTF,TGCGCCAGCAACACGGAGGACAGTTATGGCTACACCTTC
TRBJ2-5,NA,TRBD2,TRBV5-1,CASSLEPSGAIQETQYF,TGCGCCAGCAGCTTGGAGCCTAGCGGGGCCATCCAAGAGACCCAGTACTTC
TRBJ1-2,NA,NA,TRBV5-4,CASSDTGLGYGYTF,TGTGCCAGCTCCGATACAGGGTTGGGCTATGGCTACACCTTC
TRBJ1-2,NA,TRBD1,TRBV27,CASSSGGGIDGYTF,TGTGCCAGCAGTTCAGGGGGCGGGATCGATGGCTACACCTTC
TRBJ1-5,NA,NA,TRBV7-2,CASSLRGNQPQHF,TGTGCCAGCAGCTTGAGAGGAAATCAGCCCCAGCATTTT
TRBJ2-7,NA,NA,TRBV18,CASSPGQGTTYEQYF,TGTGCCAGCTCACCGGGGCAGGGGACGACCTACGAGCAGTACTTC
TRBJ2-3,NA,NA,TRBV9,CASSPEGGGTTDTQYF,TGTGCCAGCAGCCCGGAGGGGGGCGGGACAACAGATACGCAGTATTTT
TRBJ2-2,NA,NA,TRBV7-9,CAPTLRSGNTGELFF,TGTGCCCCCACGTTGCGCTCAGGGAACACCGGGGAGCTGTTTTTT
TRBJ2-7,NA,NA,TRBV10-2,CASSGIFGLGGSEQYF,TGCGCCAGCAGTGGAATTTTCGGACTAGGGGGCTCCGAGCAGTACTTC
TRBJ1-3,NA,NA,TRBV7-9,CASSLSGIGNTIYF,TGTGCCAGCAGCTTAAGTGGGATAGGAAACACCATATATTTT
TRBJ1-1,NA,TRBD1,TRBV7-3,CASSPGTAHTEAFF,TGTGCCAGCAGCCCCGGGACAGCCCACACTGAAGCTTTCTTT
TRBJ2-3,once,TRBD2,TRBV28,CASSTLGGTQYF,TGTGCCAGCAGTACACTCGGGGGGACGCAGTATTTT
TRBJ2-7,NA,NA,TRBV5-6,CASSLSIREQYF,TGTGCCAGCAGCTTGTCCATCCGCGAGCAGTACTTC
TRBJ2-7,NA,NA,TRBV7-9,CASSTSLMGIPYEQYF,TGTGCCAGCAGCACCTCTCTAATGGGAATCCCCTACGAGCAGTACTTC
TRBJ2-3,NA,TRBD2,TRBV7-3,CASSPERGMSTDTQYF,TGTGCCAGCAGCCCAGAGCGGGGCATGAGCACAGATACGCAGTATTTT
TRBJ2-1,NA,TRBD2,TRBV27,CASSRISGGAMNEQFF,TGTGCCAGCAGTCGTATAAGCGGGGGGGCCATGAATGAGCAGTTCTTC
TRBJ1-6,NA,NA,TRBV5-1,CASSLDQDRRLSPLHF,TGCGCCAGCAGCTTGGACCAGGATCGTCGTCTATCACCCCTCCACTTT